Listed below are T cell receptor beta chains from one sample, sequenced in a study of CD8 T cells in Susac syndrome. Using its own MiXCR run on the immunoSEQ multiplex PCR reads, TCRdb lists one record per CDR3 protein. Among 240,000 or so distinct CDR3 sequences, about 96% were seen once, and the ten largest hold approximately 0.1%. The sample consisted of CD4+ T cells from PBMCs. The receptors originated from a human donor with Susac syndrome. Each CDR3 is given with its conserved first and last residue. The D gene is left open where the match is weak. Rows may omit the clone size; those that give it use once, few, many or a size class.

TRBJ2-1 11 - TRBD2 TRBV25-1 CASSGLANQFF TGTGCCAGCAGTGGACTAGCGAACCAGTTCTTC
TRBJ2-3 13 - - TRBV3-1 CASSQDGGDTQYF TGTGCCAGCAGCCAAGATGGCGGAGATACGCAGTATTTT
TRBJ2-6 17 - - TRBV11-3 CASSTGSLRAGANVLTF TGTGCCAGCAGCACTGGGTCGTTGCGGGCTGGGGCCAACGTCCTGACTTTC
TRBJ1-4 12 - - TRBV29-1 CSVGRTNEKLFF TGCAGCGTCGGAAGAACTAATGAAAAACTGTTTTTT
TRBJ2-5 16 - - TRBV7-9 CASSTMTFGLQETQYF TGTGCCAGCAGCACGATGACCTTTGGCCTCCAAGAGACCCAGTACTTC
TRBJ1-2 13 once - TRBV12-3/TRBV12-4 CASSQVTVYGYTF TGTGCCAGCAGCCAAGTGACAGTCTATGGCTACACCTTC
TRBJ2-2 15 - - TRBV12-3/TRBV12-4 CASSPDSENTGELFF TGTGCCAGCAGTCCAGACAGTGAGAACACCGGGGAGCTGTTTTTT
TRBJ1-5 16 - - TRBV19 CASSIDRQGVGQPQHF TGTGCCAGTAGTATAGATAGGCAGGGTGTTGGCCAGCCCCAGCATTTT
TRBJ2-7 15 - TRBD2 TRBV6-5 CASSGDYPTFYEQYF TGTGCCAGCAGTGGGGACTACCCAACCTTCTACGAGCAGTACTTC
TRBJ2-7 14 - - TRBV2 CASWTDHLSYEQYF TGTGCCAGCTGGACAGATCACCTCTCCTACGAGCAGTACTTC
TRBJ1-2 13 - TRBD1 TRBV12-3/TRBV12-4 CASSDREGYGYTF TGTGCCAGCAGTGACAGGGAGGGCTATGGCTACACCTTC
TRBJ2-3 11 - - TRBV29-1 CSATSADTQYF TGCAGCGCGACTAGTGCAGATACGCAGTATTTT
TRBJ1-2 14 - - TRBV5-1 CASSLELFVGGYTF TGCGCCAGCAGCTTGGAGTTATTTGTCGGTGGCTACACCTTC
TRBJ2-2 14 - - TRBV18 CASSPPGGTGELFF TGTGCCAGCTCACCACCCGGCGGCACCGGGGAGCTGTTTTTT
TRBJ2-7 15 - - TRBV11-2 CASSLPTALTYEQYF TGTGCCAGCAGCCTCCCGACAGCCCTTACCTACGAGCAGTACTTC
TRBJ2-5 17 - TRBD2 TRBV6-4 CASSPPPSGRWAETQYF TGTGCCAGCAGTCCCCCGCCCAGCGGGAGGTGGGCAGAGACCCAGTACTTC
TRBJ2-7 15 - TRBD2 TRBV20-1 CSASMTSGSLSEQYF TGCAGTGCTAGTATGACTAGCGGGAGTCTTAGCGAGCAGTACTTC
TRBJ2-2 15 - - TRBV7-9 CASSLQLLDTGELFF TGTGCCAGCAGCCTTCAGCTCCTTGACACCGGGGAGCTGTTTTTT
TRBJ2-2 14 - - TRBV5-1 CASSFTVNTGELFF TGCGCCAGCAGCTTCACTGTAAACACCGGGGAGCTGTTTTTT
TRBJ2-5 13 - TRBD1 TRBV7-2 CASSSTGGETQYF TGTGCCAGCAGCTCTACAGGGGGCGAGACCCAGTACTTC
TRBJ2-7 18 - TRBD2 TRBV15 CATSRDTGTSGRAYEQYF TGTGCCACCAGCAGAGATACTGGGACTAGCGGGAGAGCCTACGAGCAGTACTTC
TRBJ1-5 12 - - TRBV12-3/TRBV12-4 CASSPYGQPQHF TGTGCCAGCAGTCCCTATGGACAGCCCCAGCATTTT
TRBJ2-4 13 - - TRBV12-3/TRBV12-4 CASSSGEGNIQYF TGTGCCAGCAGTTCAGGAGAGGGTAACATTCAGTACTTC
TRBJ1-1 13 - - TRBV18 CASTRDTNTEAFF TGTGCCAGCACCCGGGACACCAACACTGAAGCTTTCTTT
TRBJ2-7 15 once - TRBV28 CASSSRLGLRYEQYF TGTGCCAGCAGTTCTCGACTAGGTCTAAGGTACGAGCAGTACTTC
TRBJ1-4 15 - TRBD1 TRBV15 CATSRSHGQEVKLFF TGTGCCACCAGCAGATCACACGGACAGGAGGTGAAACTGTTTTTT
TRBJ2-3 16 - TRBD1 TRBV7-2 CASSDTWTGRTDTQYF TGTGCCAGCAGCGATACTTGGACAGGGCGCACAGATACGCAGTATTTT
TRBJ2-1 14 once - TRBV30 CAWSTGQPHNEQFF TGTGCCTGGAGCACCGGACAGCCGCACAATGAGCAGTTCTTC
TRBJ1-4 11 - - TRBV2 CASLADEKLFF TGTGCCAGCCTAGCAGATGAAAAACTGTTTTTT
TRBJ2-3 13 - - TRBV7-9 CALNGGSLGTQYF TGTGCCCTAAACGGCGGCAGCTTGGGTACGCAGTATTTT
TRBJ2-5 16 once TRBD2 TRBV7-9 CASSRRGLAGAETQYF TGTGCCAGCAGCCGCCGGGGACTAGCGGGAGCGGAGACCCAGTACTTC
TRBJ1-3 13 - - TRBV27 CASQQGSGNTIYF TGTGCCAGCCAACAGGGCTCTGGAAACACCATATATTTT
TRBJ2-1 11 few - TRBV30 CAWSVVNEQFF TGTGCCTGGTCGGTGGTCAATGAGCAGTTCTTC
TRBJ1-4 12 - - TRBV30 CAWTGANEKLFF TGTGCCTGGACGGGAGCAAATGAAAAACTGTTTTTT
TRBJ2-4 16 - TRBD2 TRBV30 CAWSGGAGGPENIQYF TGTGCCTGGAGTGGTGGAGCGGGAGGGCCCGAAAACATTCAGTACTTC
TRBJ2-3 12 - - TRBV7-3 CASSLRGEGQYF TGTGCCAGCAGCTTAAGGGGAGAGGGGCAGTATTTT
TRBJ1-2 13 once - TRBV28 CASSLAAAYGYTF TGTGCCAGCAGTTTGGCGGCAGCCTATGGCTACACCTTC
TRBJ2-7 12 - - TRBV20-1 CSAYGGTYEQYF TGCAGTGCTTACGGGGGTACCTACGAGCAGTACTTC
TRBJ2-1 15 - - TRBV9 CASSVGTRKDHEQFF TGTGCCAGCAGCGTAGGGACCCGTAAAGACCATGAGCAGTTCTTC
TRBJ1-2 13 few - TRBV28 CASSAGGNYGYTF TGTGCCAGCAGTGCCGGGGGGAACTATGGCTACACCTTC
TRBJ2-7 15 - TRBD2 TRBV19 CASSPPGGGGYEQYF TGTGCCAGTAGTCCCCCGGGGGGGGGAGGCTACGAGCAGTACTTC
TRBJ1-1 13 - - TRBV2 CASRSAGDTEAFF TGTGCCAGCAGGTCGGCAGGCGACACTGAAGCTTTCTTT
TRBJ2-2 14 - - TRBV24-1 CATSVPGWTGELFF TGTGCCACCAGTGTGCCGGGTTGGACCGGGGAGCTGTTTTTT
TRBJ2-1 14 - TRBD1 TRBV29-1 CSVRDRASYNEQFF TGCAGCGTTCGGGACAGAGCGAGCTACAATGAGCAGTTCTTC
TRBJ1-2 11 - - TRBV20-1 CSARADNGYTF TGCAGTGCTAGAGCAGATAACGGCTACACCTTC
TRBJ2-3 19 - - TRBV6-2/TRBV6-3 CASTPPPRPQPTDTTTQYF TGTGCCAGCACCCCTCCTCCACGTCCACAACCCACAGATACAACTACGCAGTATTTT
TRBJ1-2 18 - - TRBV30 CAWSVDAGRDSGNYGYTF TGTGCCTGGAGTGTGGATGCAGGGCGGGATTCCGGCAACTATGGCTACACCTTC
TRBJ2-7 15 - TRBD1 TRBV5-1 CASSFEGQGHYEQYF TGCGCCAGCAGCTTTGAGGGACAGGGGCACTACGAGCAGTACTTC
TRBJ2-2 14 - TRBD2 TRBV27 CASRGVAGTGELFF TGTGCCAGCCGGGGAGTAGCGGGGACCGGGGAGCTGTTTTTT
TRBJ1-1 14 - TRBD1 TRBV20-1 CSARAGQQNTEAFF TGCAGTGCTAGAGCGGGACAGCAAAACACTGAAGCTTTCTTT
TRBJ1-4 17 - - TRBV15 CATSRGVGPGRDEKLFF TGTGCCACCAGCAGAGGAGTCGGACCTGGGCGGGATGAAAAACTGTTTTTT
TRBJ2-1 18 - TRBD2 TRBV7-2 CASSPRLAGTLSYNEQFF TGTGCCAGCAGCCCCCGTCTAGCGGGGACCCTTTCCTACAATGAGCAGTTCTTC
TRBJ2-1 14 - - TRBV20-1 CSARLVGSYNEQFF TGCAGTGCTAGACTAGTGGGATCCTACAATGAGCAGTTCTTC
TRBJ2-3 18 - - TRBV4-1 CASSQEGGGFTTTDTQYF TGCGCCAGCAGCCAAGAAGGGGGGGGCTTTACCACCACAGATACGCAGTATTTT